These 5 T cell receptor beta chains were all obtained from the same sample, sequenced in a study of cytomegalovirus exposure and HLA in healthy donors. Data came from immunoSEQ multiplex PCR; TCRdb stores just in-frame clones and leaves some out. The data show more than 95,000 clones, with around 88% seen just once and roughly 5% held by the top ten. Sequencing was performed on PBMCs. Receptors were obtained from a man between 18 and 35 years old in good health and CMV-seronegative.

The rearrangement uses TRBV2 and TRBJ2-7; TRBD2 matches at 12 bases. The CDR3 length is 15 residues. Per germline, CDR1 SNHLY and CDR2 FYNNEI. Trimming at V came to 6 bases and at J to 3 bases, leaving 6 bases not matched to a gene. CDR3 residues: CASRPLAGGVYEQYF. The CDR3 DNA sequence: TGTGCCAGCAGGCCCCTAGCGGGAGGGGTCTACGAGCAGTACTTC.

J is TRBJ2-5 and V is TRBV19, with D hard to call. The germline gives CDR1 LNHDA, CDR2 SQIVND (reference sequence). Deletions cut 0 bases from V and 3 bases from J, with 8 bases between. The CDR3 length is 14 residues. CDR3 sequence (DNA): TGTGCCAGTAGTATAGATTTAGGAGAAGAGACCCAGTACTTC. It translates to CASSIDLGEETQYF.

J is TRBJ2-2 and V is TRBV7-9, with D maybe TRBD2 (6 bases). This CDR3 is 14 amino acids long. Germline V gene data show CDR1 as SEHNR and CDR2 as FQNEAQ (reference sequence). The V and J ends lost 5 bases and 1 base respectively, with 8 bases between them. The CDR3 sequence: CASSPGGNTGELFF. In DNA form, the CDR3 reads TGTGCCAGCAGCCCCGGGGGGAACACCGGGGAGCTGTTTTTT.

J is TRBJ2-3 and V is TRBV12-5; 8 bases agree with TRBD2. Germline V gene data show CDR1 as LGHNT and CDR2 as FRNRAP. V was pared by 6 bases and J by 2 bases, with 4 bases of the junction left unmatched. The CDR3 is 14 amino acids. CDR3 DNA sequence: TGTGCTAGTGGGTTTAGCGGGGTCACAGATACGCAGTATTTT. It specifies CASGFSGVTDTQYF.

The V gene is TRBV6-6, the J gene TRBJ2-3; weak D call: TRBD2 (7 bases). Trimming removed 6 bases at V and 5 bases at J, with 12 bases between. Germline lookup yields CDR1 MNHNY and CDR2 SVGAGI (reference sequence). The CDR3 runs 13 residues. This CDR3 reads CASSGGRRDTQYF. The CDR3 nucleotides are TGTGCCAGCAGCGGGGGGCGCCGAGATACGCAGTATTTT.